The 2 T cell receptor beta chains below all came from one sample that was sequenced in a study of CD8 T cells in ankylosing spondylitis. Whole-study results and caveats: About eight highly homologous variants made up a TCR beta motif that seemed to typify ankylosing spondylitis blood.

Their cognate antigens are unknown. In TCRdb, the 5' RACE reads were re-called with MiXCR into one record per CDR3 protein. The repertoire holds a few hundred thousand distinct CDR3 sequences, with about 20% as singletons. Sample: blood, either unsorted or a sorted T cell fraction (not recorded which). These receptors were obtained from a male donor with ankylosing spondylitis.

The V and J genes are TRBV4-3 and TRBJ2-7; D is unresolved. The CDR3 contains 14 residues. Trimming stripped 4 bases from V and 2 bases from J, with 12 bases between. Germline CDR1 and CDR2: LGHNA and YSLEER. The CDR3 reads CASSPAREPYEQYF. The DNA for the CDR3 is TGCGCCAGCAGCCCAGCTCGTGAGCCCTACGAGCAGTACTTC.

This clonotype was detected only once. The genes are TRBV7-9 and TRBJ2-3; possible D gene TRBD1, 5 bases. The CDR3 has 14 amino acids. Germline CDR1 reads SEHNR; CDR2 reads FQNEAQ (reference sequence). V was pared by 7 bases and J by 4 bases, with 15 bases between. CDR3 sequence: CASNPGQNADTQYF. Here the CDR3 DNA reads TGTGCCAGCAACCCAGGGCAGAACGCAGATACGCAGTATTTT.